Listed below are T cell receptor beta chains from one sample, sequenced in a study of T cell repertoires in cytomegalovirus infection. From the reads, TCRdb called clonotypes with MiXCR, one entry per CDR3 protein. The sample yields some 310,000 distinct CDR3 sequences, roughly 25% seen once. No antigens are known for them. The source material was cultured PBMCs, sampled from culture after CMV antigen stimulation. Receptor source: a human donor in good health (CMV status not recorded). Some clones in this sample may be carry-over from other donors' samples. Each CDR3 is given with its conserved first and last residue. D genes are given only for firm matches. Clone size is not always given. Where it is, it says once, few, many or a class for expanded clones.

V gene	D gene	clone size	J gene	CDR3 length	CDR3 DNA	CDR3 protein
TRBV10-3	-	-	TRBJ1-1	14	TGTGCCATCAGTGAGGTTGGGGAGGGTACTGAAGCTTTCTTT	CAISEVGEGTEAFF
TRBV10-3	TRBD1	many	TRBJ2-7	15	TGTGCCACGACTCCCGGGACAGACCCTTTCTACGAGCAGTACTTC	CATTPGTDPFYEQYF
TRBV14	TRBD2	many	TRBJ2-1	15	TGTGCCAGCAGCCAGATGCATTGGGGGACTAGTGAGCAGTTCTTC	CASSQMHWGTSEQFF
TRBV12-3/TRBV12-4	-	few	TRBJ1-2	12	TGTGCCAGCAGTTTGCCGGGAAATGGCTACACCTTC	CASSLPGNGYTF
TRBV6-2/TRBV6-3	-	few	TRBJ2-3	15	TGTGCCAGCAGCCCCGCGCGTGCATTCACAGATACGCAGTATTTT	CASSPARAFTDTQYF
TRBV6-2/TRBV6-3	TRBD2	few	TRBJ2-1	15	TGTGCCAGCAGTTACCGGACTAGCGGTTACAATGAGCAGTTCTTC	CASSYRTSGYNEQFF
TRBV7-2	-	-	TRBJ1-1	15	TGTGCCAGCAGCTTAGAATGGGGGCGCCCCACTGAAGCTTTCTTT	CASSLEWGRPTEAFF
TRBV7-8	TRBD2	many	TRBJ2-7	16	TGTGCCAGCAGTTCGCTCCAGACTAGCGGGATAAACGAGCAGTACTTC	CASSSLQTSGINEQYF
TRBV24-1	-	-	TRBJ2-1	13	TGTGCCACCAGTGAGGAGGCCGTAACTGAGCAGTTCTTC	CATSEEAVTEQFF
TRBV5-1	-	few	TRBJ2-1	13	TGCGCCAGCAGCCCGGGGACCTCCCATGAGCAGTTCTTC	CASSPGTSHEQFF
TRBV19	-	-	TRBJ2-1	15	TGTGCCAGTAGTATAATGTCCAGCTCCTACAATGAGCAGTTCTTC	CASSIMSSSYNEQFF
TRBV12-3/TRBV12-4	-	-	TRBJ1-2	14	TGTGCCAGCAGTTTAACCAGGAGAGGCTATGGCTACACCTTC	CASSLTRRGYGYTF
TRBV6-2/TRBV6-3	-	-	TRBJ1-5	16	TGTGCCAGCAGTTACTCGAAGCGGAATAGCAATCAGCCCCAGCATTTT	CASSYSKRNSNQPQHF
TRBV7-9	TRBD2	many	TRBJ2-1	15	TGTGCCAGCAGCCCGGGACTAGGTCACAACAATGAGCAGTTCTTC	CASSPGLGHNNEQFF
TRBV7-9	-	few	TRBJ1-1	15	TGTGCCAGCAGCTTAATGGGGACTATAGCCAAGGGGGCTTTCTTT	CASSLMGTIAKGAFF
TRBV5-6	-	-	TRBJ1-1	15	TGTGCCAGCAGCTTGTCAGGGAGAATGAACACTGAAGCTTTCTTT	CASSLSGRMNTEAFF
TRBV4-3	TRBD1	few	TRBJ1-2	13	TGCGCCAGCAGCCAAGAGAACAGGGGGCCTTACGCCTTC	CASSQENRGPYAF
TRBV15	TRBD2	-	TRBJ2-1	15	TGTGCCACCAGCGGGGGGGGGTTGGGGAACAATGAGCAGTTCTTC	CATSGGGLGNNEQFF
TRBV18	-	once	TRBJ2-1	17	TGTGCCAGCTCCCCCAATTGGCGGGATTTGTCCTACAATGAGCAGTTCTTC	CASSPNWRDLSYNEQFF
TRBV19	-	few	TRBJ1-6	15	TGTGCCAGTAGTAGGGCCGCCTCCTATAATTCACCCCTCCACTTT	CASSRAASYNSPLHF
TRBV9	-	-	TRBJ2-3	14	TGTGCCAGCAGCCTAGGGGTACATTCAGATACGCAGTATTTT	CASSLGVHSDTQYF
TRBV19	TRBD2	-	TRBJ2-2	16	TGTGCCACCTCGGTTCTAGCGGGAGGGAACACCGGGGAGCTGTATTTT	CATSVLAGGNTGELYF
TRBV6-6	-	-	TRBJ2-1	13	TGTGCCAGCAGTTACTCGAGCGGGAATGAGCAGTTCTTC	CASSYSSGNEQFF
TRBV2	-	-	TRBJ2-1	15	TGTGCCAGCAGGCCAACGTCGGGCTCCTACAATGAGCAGTTCTTC	CASRPTSGSYNEQFF
TRBV7-4	TRBD2	-	TRBJ2-5	13	TGTGCCAGGCGATCTAGCGGACAAGAGACCCAGTACTTC	CARRSSGQETQYF
TRBV11-2	-	-	TRBJ2-5	13	TGTGCCAGCAGCTTAGATGGGAGATGGACCCAGTACTTC	CASSLDGRWTQYF
TRBV4-3	-	few	TRBJ2-3	16	TGCGCCAGCAGCCACCGGGTAGCGGCACACACAGATACGCAGTATTTT	CASSHRVAAHTDTQYF
TRBV12-3/TRBV12-4	-	few	TRBJ2-3	12	TGTGCCAGCAGCCCAGTCCCAGATACGCAGTATTTT	CASSPVPDTQYF
TRBV18	-	few	TRBJ1-2	16	TGTGCCAGCTCACCAAGATGGCAGGGTGAACACTATGGCTACACCTTC	CASSPRWQGEHYGYTF
TRBV7-2	-	many	TRBJ2-1	14	TGTGCCAGCAGCGTCACAGGGATATACAATGAGCAGTTCTTC	CASSVTGIYNEQFF
TRBV19	TRBD1	-	TRBJ2-1	16	TGTGCCAGTAGTGTTGAAGGACAGGTTGTAAACAATGAGCAGTTCTTC	CASSVEGQVVNNEQFF
TRBV29-1	-	-	TRBJ1-2	13	TGCAGCGTTGAATCCGGGAGCTCGGGAGGCTACACCTTC	CSVESGSSGGYTF
TRBV4-1	-	few	TRBJ1-5	14	TGCGCCAGCAGCCAAGAGAGGGATAATCAGCCCCAGCATTTT	CASSQERDNQPQHF
TRBV27	-	many	TRBJ1-5	17	TGTGCCAGCAGTCCACTCACAATATCTGTTCTCAATCAGCCCCAGCATTTT	CASSPLTISVLNQPQHF
TRBV6-2/TRBV6-3	TRBD1	few	TRBJ2-5	15	TGTGCCAGCAGTTTTGGACAGGGCTACCAAGAGACCCAGTACTTC	CASSFGQGYQETQYF
TRBV20-1	-	-	TRBJ2-1	16	TGCAGTGCTAGAGACCTTATGGGAGGAGCCTACAATGAGCAGTTCTTC	CSARDLMGGAYNEQFF
TRBV7-3	TRBD2	-	TRBJ2-3	15	TGTGCCAGCAGCGCATCTAGCGGGAGATCAGATACGCAGTATTTT	CASSASSGRSDTQYF
TRBV18	-	-	TRBJ2-7	15	TGTGCCAGCTCACGAGACCTGAGTGAGGGCTACGAGCAGTACTTC	CASSRDLSEGYEQYF
TRBV7-8	-	-	TRBJ2-3	14	TGTGCCAGCTCCCCCCGCGGGATGACAGATACGCAGTATTTT	CASSPRGMTDTQYF
TRBV6-1	-	few	TRBJ2-1	17	TGTGCCAGCAGCAACCGGGGACGAGGGGGCTCCTACAATGAGCAGTTCTTC	CASSNRGRGGSYNEQFF
TRBV7-6	TRBD2	-	TRBJ2-1	16	TGTGCCAGCAGCTTAGTTAGCGGGAGGGGGCGGAATAAGCAGTTCTTC	CASSLVSGRGRNKQFF
TRBV28	-	few	TRBJ2-3	12	TGTGCCAGCAGCCAGCTACCAGATACGCAGTATTTT	CASSQLPDTQYF
TRBV20-1	-	-	TRBJ2-3	14	TGCAGTGCTAGAGAGGCTAAACCGGGGGATACGCAGTATTTT	CSAREAKPGDTQYF
TRBV2	-	-	TRBJ2-1	15	TGTGCCAGCAGTGAAAAGACGAGCTCCTACAATGAGCAGTTCTTC	CASSEKTSSYNEQFF
TRBV11-2	-	-	TRBJ1-1	16	TGTGCCAGCAGACGACCCTACAGGGTCCCGAACACTGAAGCTTTCTTT	CASRRPYRVPNTEAFF
TRBV6-8	TRBD1	-	TRBJ2-2	14	TGTGCCAGCATCTCTCCAGGGGGCACCGGGGAGCTGTTTTTT	CASISPGGTGELFF